This T cell receptor (beta chain) is from a study of blood T cell repertoires in COVID-19. For the study at large: Sites in the United States, Italy and Spain provided acute and convalescent COVID-19 samples. Nucleic acid was either cDNA or gDNA, and it came from T cells, B-cell-depleted T cells, or PBMCs.

CDR3 length: 17 residues. Germline assignment: CDR1 SGHTA and CDR2 FQGNSA. V was cut by 5 bases and J by 0 bases, with 17 bases left in between. In the study's own analysis: Scientists estimated how many nucleated cells there were by amplifying reference gene primers. Here immunoSEQ multiplex PCR was the method, and the copy in TCRdb shows in-frame clones only, minus some. For V, J and clone size, that table is used; D and trimming come from the DNA. The table has 15,000 or so clones, 80% to 90% seen once. Source material: peripheral blood. The clonotype was recovered from a woman aged 60-75 years with acute or convalescent COVID-19. The rearrangement uses TRBV7-2 and TRBJ2-4, with a tentative D call TRBD2 (5 bases). As DNA, the CDR3 is TGTGCCAGCAGCCCGCCCAGTTGGACTCTAGCCAAAAACATTCAGTACTTC. As protein: CASSPPSWTLAKNIQYF.